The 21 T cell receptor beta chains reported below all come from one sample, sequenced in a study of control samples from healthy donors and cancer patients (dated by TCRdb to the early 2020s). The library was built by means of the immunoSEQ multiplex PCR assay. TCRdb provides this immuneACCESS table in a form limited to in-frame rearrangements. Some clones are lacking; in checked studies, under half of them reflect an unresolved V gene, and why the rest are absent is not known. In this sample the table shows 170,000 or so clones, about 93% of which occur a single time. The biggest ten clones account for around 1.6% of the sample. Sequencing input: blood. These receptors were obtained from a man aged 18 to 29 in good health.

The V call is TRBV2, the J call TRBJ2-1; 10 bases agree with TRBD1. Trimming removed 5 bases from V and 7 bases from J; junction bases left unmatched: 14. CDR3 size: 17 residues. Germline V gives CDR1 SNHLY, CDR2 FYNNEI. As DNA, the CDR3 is TGTGCCAGCAGTCGCCCTTGGACAGGGGGATTTTTAAATGAGCAGTTCTTC. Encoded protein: CASSRPWTGGFLNEQFF.

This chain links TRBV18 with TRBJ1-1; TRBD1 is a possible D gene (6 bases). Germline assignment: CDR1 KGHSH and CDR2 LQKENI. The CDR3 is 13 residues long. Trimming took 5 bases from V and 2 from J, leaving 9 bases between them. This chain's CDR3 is CASSSTGNTEAFF. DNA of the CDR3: TGTGCCAGCTCATCGACAGGTAACACTGAAGCTTTCTTT.

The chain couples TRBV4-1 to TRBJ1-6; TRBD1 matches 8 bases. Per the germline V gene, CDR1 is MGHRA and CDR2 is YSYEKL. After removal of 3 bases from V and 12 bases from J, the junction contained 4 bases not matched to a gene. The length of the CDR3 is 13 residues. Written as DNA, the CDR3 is TGCGCCAGCAGCCAGAGGACAGGGCAACCCCTCCACTTT. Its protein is CASSQRTGQPLHF.

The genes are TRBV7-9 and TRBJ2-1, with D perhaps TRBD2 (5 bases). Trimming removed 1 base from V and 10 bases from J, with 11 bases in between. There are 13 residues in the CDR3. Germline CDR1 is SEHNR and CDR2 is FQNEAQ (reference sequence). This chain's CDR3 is CASSLGGIREQFF. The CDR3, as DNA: TGTGCCAGCAGCTTAGGAGGGATCCGGGAGCAGTTCTTC.

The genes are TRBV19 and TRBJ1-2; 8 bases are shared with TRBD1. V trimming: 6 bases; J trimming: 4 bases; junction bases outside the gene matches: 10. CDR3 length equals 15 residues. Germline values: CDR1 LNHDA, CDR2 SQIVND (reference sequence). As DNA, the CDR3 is TGTGCCAGTAGGACAGGGGCGGAGTATAGCTATGGCTACACCTTC. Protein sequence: CASRTGAEYSYGYTF.

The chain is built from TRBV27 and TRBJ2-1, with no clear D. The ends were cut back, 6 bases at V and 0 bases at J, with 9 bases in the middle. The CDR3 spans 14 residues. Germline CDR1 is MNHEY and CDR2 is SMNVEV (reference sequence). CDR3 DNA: TGTGCCAGCAGGGACGGCAGCTCCTACAATGAGCAGTTCTTC. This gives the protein CASRDGSSYNEQFF.

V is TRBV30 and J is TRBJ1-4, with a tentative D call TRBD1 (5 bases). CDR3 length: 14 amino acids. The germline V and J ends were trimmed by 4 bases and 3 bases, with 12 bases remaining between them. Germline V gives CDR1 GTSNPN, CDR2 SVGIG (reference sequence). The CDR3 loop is CAWKHGTPNEKLFF. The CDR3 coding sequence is TGTGCCTGGAAGCACGGGACCCCTAATGAAAAACTGTTTTTT.

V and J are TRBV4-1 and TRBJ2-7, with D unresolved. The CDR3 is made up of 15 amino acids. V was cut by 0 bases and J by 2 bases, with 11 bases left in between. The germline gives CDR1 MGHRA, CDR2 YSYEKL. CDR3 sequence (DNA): TGCGCCAGCAGCCAAGATAGAGCTAGAACCTACGAGCAGTACTTC. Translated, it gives CASSQDRARTYEQYF.

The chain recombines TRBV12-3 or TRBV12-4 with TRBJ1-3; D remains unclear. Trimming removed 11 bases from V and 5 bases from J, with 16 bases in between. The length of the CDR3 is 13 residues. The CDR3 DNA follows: TGTGCCCAGAGCCTTTTCCTTAGAAACACCATATATTTT. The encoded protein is CAQSLFLRNTIYF.

The DNA of the CDR3 is TGTGCCAGCACAATGGGGGGCACCGGGGAGCTGTTTTTT. Protein product: CASTMGGTGELFF. This chain links TRBV6-5 with TRBJ2-2, with TRBD2 as a possible D gene (6 bases). V gave up 7 bases and J gave up 4 bases, with 10 bases separating them. Looked up from germline, CDR1 is MNHEY and CDR2 is SVGAGI. The CDR3 is made up of 13 amino acids.

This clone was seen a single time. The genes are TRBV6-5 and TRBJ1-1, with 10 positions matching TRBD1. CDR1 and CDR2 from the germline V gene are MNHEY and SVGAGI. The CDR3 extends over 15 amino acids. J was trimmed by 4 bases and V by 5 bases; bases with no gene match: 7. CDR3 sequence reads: CASSPQTGGVTEAFF. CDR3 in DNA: TGTGCCAGCAGTCCCCAGACAGGGGGCGTCACTGAAGCTTTCTTT.

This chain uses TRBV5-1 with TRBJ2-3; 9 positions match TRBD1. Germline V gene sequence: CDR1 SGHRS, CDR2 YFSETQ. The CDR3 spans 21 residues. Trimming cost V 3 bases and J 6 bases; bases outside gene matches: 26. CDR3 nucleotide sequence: TGCGCCAGCAGCTATACCACGAGGGACAGGGTGGGATTTCTTGGGACCGATACGCAGTATTTT. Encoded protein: CASSYTTRDRVGFLGTDTQYF.

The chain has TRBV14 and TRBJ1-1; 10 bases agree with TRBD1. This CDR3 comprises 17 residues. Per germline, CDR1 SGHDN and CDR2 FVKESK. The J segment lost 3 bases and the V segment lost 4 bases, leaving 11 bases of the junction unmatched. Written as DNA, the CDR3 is TGTGCCAGCAGCCCACTCCCGGGACAGGGGAAGGACACTGAAGCTTTCTTT. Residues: CASSPLPGQGKDTEAFF.

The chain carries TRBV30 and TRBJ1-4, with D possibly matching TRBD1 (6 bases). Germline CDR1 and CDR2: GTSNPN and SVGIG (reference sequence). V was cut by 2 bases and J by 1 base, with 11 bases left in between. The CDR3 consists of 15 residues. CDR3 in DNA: TGTGCCTGGAGTACTCCACAGGGAACTAATGAAAAACTGTTTTTT. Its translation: CAWSTPQGTNEKLFF.

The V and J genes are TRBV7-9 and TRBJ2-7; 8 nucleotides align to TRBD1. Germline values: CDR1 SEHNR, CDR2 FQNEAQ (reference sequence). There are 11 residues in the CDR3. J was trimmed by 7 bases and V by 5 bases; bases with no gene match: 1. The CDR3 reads CASSRDREQYF. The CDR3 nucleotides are TGTGCCAGCAGCCGGGACAGGGAGCAGTACTTC.

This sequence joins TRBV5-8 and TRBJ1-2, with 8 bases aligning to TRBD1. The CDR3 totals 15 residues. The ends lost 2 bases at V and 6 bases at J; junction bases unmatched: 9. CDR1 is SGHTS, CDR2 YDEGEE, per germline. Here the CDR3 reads CASSFAGTGKDGYTF. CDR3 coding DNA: TGTGCCAGCAGCTTCGCCGGGACAGGAAAGGATGGCTACACCTTC.

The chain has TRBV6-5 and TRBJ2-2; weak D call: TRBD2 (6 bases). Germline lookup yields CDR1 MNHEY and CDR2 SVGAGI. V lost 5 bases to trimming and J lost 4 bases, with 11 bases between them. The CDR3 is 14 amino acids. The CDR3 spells CASSRDWTTGELFF. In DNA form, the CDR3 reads TGTGCCAGCAGTCGGGACTGGACCACCGGGGAGCTGTTTTTT.

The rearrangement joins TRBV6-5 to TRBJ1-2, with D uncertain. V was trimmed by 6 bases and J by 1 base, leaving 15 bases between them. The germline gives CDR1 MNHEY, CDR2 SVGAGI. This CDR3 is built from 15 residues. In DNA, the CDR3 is TGTGCCAGCAGCCAGAAGATACGGGTTAACTATGGCTACACCTTC. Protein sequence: CASSQKIRVNYGYTF.

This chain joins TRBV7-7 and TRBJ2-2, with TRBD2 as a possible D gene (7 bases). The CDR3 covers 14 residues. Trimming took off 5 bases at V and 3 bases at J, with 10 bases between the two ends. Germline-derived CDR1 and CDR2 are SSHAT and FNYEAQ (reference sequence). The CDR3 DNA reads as TGTGCCAGCAGCGGGGGGGCGGACACCGGGGAGCTGTTTTTT. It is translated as CASSGGADTGELFF. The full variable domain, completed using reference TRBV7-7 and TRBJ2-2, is GAGVSQSPRYKVTKRGQDVTLRCDPISSHATLYWYQQALGQGPEFLTYFNYEAQPDKSGLPSDRFSAERPEGSISTLTIQRTEQRDSAMYRCASSGGADTGELFFGEGSRLTVL.

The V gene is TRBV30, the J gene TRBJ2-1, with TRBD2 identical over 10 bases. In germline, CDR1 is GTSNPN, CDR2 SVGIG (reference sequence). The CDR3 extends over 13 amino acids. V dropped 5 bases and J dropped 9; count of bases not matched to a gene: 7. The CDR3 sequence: CAWERGGLVEQFF. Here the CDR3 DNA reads TGTGCCTGGGAGCGGGGGGGCCTTGTTGAGCAGTTCTTC.

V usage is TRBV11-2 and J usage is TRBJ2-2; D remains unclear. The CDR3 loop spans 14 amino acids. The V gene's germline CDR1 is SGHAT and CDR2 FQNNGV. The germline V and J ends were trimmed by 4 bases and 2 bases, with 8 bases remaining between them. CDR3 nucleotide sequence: TGTGCCAGCAGCTCCGGCCGTAACACCGGGGAGCTGTTTTTT. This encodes CASSSGRNTGELFF.